These 14 T cell receptor beta chains share one sample of origin, sequenced in a study of T-cell reconstitution after alpha-beta-depleted transplantation in children. Preparation of the TCRbeta library used unique molecular identifiers. TCRdb redid the calling of the PCR reads with MiXCR, one entry per CDR3 protein. The data show around 600,000 distinct CDR3 sequences, roughly 15% seen once. The sequenced sample was PBMCs from the stem cell graft donor, obtained from the stem cell graft. The receptors come from a human donor who donated a stem cell graft to a child with acute myeloid leukemia.

This clonotype was observed a handful of times. The rearrangement joins TRBV7-9 to TRBJ1-2, with 7 bases matching TRBD1. The CDR3 runs to 13 residues. V gave up 2 bases and J gave up 7 bases; unmatched junction bases: 4. Germline V CDR1 and CDR2: SEHNR, FQNEAQ (reference sequence). DNA for the CDR3: TGTGCCAGCAGCTTAAAGGGGGCGCCTGGCTACACCTTC. This translates into CASSLKGAPGYTF.

This clonotype occurred many times. This chain uses TRBV7-2 with TRBJ1-2, with 10 bases aligning to TRBD1. The germline gives CDR1 SGHTA, CDR2 FQGNSA. After removal of 5 bases from V and 8 bases from J, the junction contained 5 bases not matched to a gene. This CDR3 region has 13 residues. The CDR3 loop is CASSLGQGRGYTF. CDR3 in DNA: TGTGCCAGCAGCCTGGGACAGGGGAGAGGCTACACCTTC.

This clonotype was seen many times. This rearrangement joins TRBV28 to TRBJ2-7; D uncertain. The CDR3 covers 11 residues. V was pared by 10 bases and J by 2 bases, with 9 bases between. Germline-derived CDR1 and CDR2 are MDHEN and SYDVKM. In DNA form, the CDR3 reads TGTGCCACCCAAGGGACCTACGAGCAGTACGTC. The encoded protein is CATQGTYEQYV.

This sequence joins TRBV27 and TRBJ1-1; TRBD1 aligns across 8 bases. The ends lost 4 bases at V and 6 bases at J; junction bases unmatched: 1. The CDR3 consists of 12 residues. Germline-derived CDR1 and CDR2 are MNHEY and SMNVEV (reference sequence). The DNA for the CDR3 is TGTGCCAGCAGTTCAGGGGGCCCTGAAGCTTTCTTT. Amino acids: CASSSGGPEAFF.

In its sample, this clonotype was seen a few times. V is TRBV12-3 or TRBV12-4 and J is TRBJ1-1; TRBD1 is a possible D gene (5 bases). With 1 base removed from V and 4 bases from J, the gap between germline ends came to 13 bases. The CDR3 totals 15 residues. The CDR3 nucleotides read TGTGCCAGCAGTTTAGAGGGCAGGGTGACCACTGAAGCTTTCTTT. It translates to CASSLEGRVTTEAFF.

This clonotype was recorded at least ten times. V usage is TRBV20-1 and J usage is TRBJ2-1; 9 bases are a match to TRBD1. V shed 6 bases, J shed 6 bases, and the junction held 15 bases outside the gene matches. In germline, CDR1 is DFQATT, CDR2 SNEGSKA (reference sequence). The CDR3 has 16 amino acids. The CDR3 nucleotides are TGCAGTGCCCCGGGAACCGGGACAGGGAGATCCAATGAGCAGTTCTTC. It is translated as CSAPGTGTGRSNEQFF.

The chain couples TRBV7-9 to TRBJ2-7, with D tentatively TRBD1 (6 bases). This CDR3 comprises 15 residues. V lost 4 bases and J 1 base, leaving 14 bases between the germline ends. Germline V CDR1 and CDR2: SEHNR, FQNEAQ (reference sequence). This CDR3 is CASSSDSYLSYEQYF. In DNA, the CDR3 is TGTGCCAGCAGCTCGGACAGCTATCTTTCCTACGAGCAGTACTTC.

This clonotype was observed a handful of times. This sequence joins TRBV9 and TRBJ2-7; TRBD1 is a possible D gene (5 bases). The CDR3 runs to 12 residues. With 1 base removed from V and 7 bases from J, the gap between germline ends came to 9 bases. Germline CDR1 is SGDLS and CDR2 is YYNGEE. The CDR3 DNA follows: TGTGCCAGCAGCGTACAGGGTGGTGAGCAGTACTTC. It encodes CASSVQGGEQYF.

This clonotype occurred many times. This sequence joins TRBV20-1 and TRBJ2-7; tentatively, D is TRBD2 (5 bases). Per germline, CDR1 DFQATT and CDR2 SNEGSKA (reference sequence). Trimming stripped 4 bases from V and 3 bases from J, with 16 bases between. There are 14 residues in the CDR3. The CDR3 sequence: CSATPTGSFYEQYF. The DNA for the CDR3 is TGCAGTGCTACCCCGACGGGGTCCTTCTACGAGCAGTACTTC.

At least ten counts were recorded for this clonotype. This chain connects TRBV29-1 to TRBJ1-3; TRBD1 is a possible D gene (6 bases). V lost 7 bases and J 1 base, leaving 11 bases between the germline ends. This CDR3 has 13 residues. Germline V gene lookup returns CDR1 SQVTM and CDR2 ANQGSEA. CDR3: CSAIQGSGNTIYF. The CDR3 DNA is TGCAGCGCGATTCAGGGGTCTGGAAACACCATATATTTT.

The sample holds many counts of this clonotype. The chain is built from TRBV5-6 and TRBJ2-1; the match to TRBD2 covers 10 bases. The CDR3 sequence is 15 residues long. The trim removed 4 bases at V and 7 bases at J, leaving 8 bases unmatched. In germline, CDR1 is SGHDT, CDR2 YYEEEE. The DNA of the CDR3 is TGTGCCAGCAGCCTCCTAGCGGGGGCCCGGAATGAGCAGTTCTTC. Protein sequence: CASSLLAGARNEQFF.

The table lists this clonotype with many counts. The chain is built from TRBV10-3 and TRBJ1-2; D unclear. The CDR3 consists of 12 residues. The V gene's germline CDR1 is ENHRY and CDR2 SYGVKD. Between the trimmed V and J ends, which lost 5 bases and 7 bases, there was a span of 11 bases. The CDR3 DNA reads TGTGCCATCAGTCCTTGGGAGTCTGGCTACACCTTC. Residues: CAISPWESGYTF.

In its sample, this clonotype was seen a few times. The chain recombines TRBV6-5 with TRBJ1-1; TRBD1 agrees at 10 bases. Germline V gene lookup returns CDR1 MNHEY and CDR2 SVGAGI. V was pared by 3 bases and J by 1 base, with 5 bases of the junction left unmatched. This CDR3 comprises 16 residues. This CDR3 is CASSYWTGGTNTEAFF. CDR3 in DNA: TGTGCCAGCAGTTATTGGACAGGGGGGACGAACACTGAAGCTTTCTTT.

The V and J genes are TRBV25-1 and TRBJ1-2, with D perhaps TRBD1 (6 bases). Germline V CDR1 and CDR2: MGHDK, SYGVNS. Trimming pared 6 bases from V and 0 bases from J, leaving 8 bases between. The CDR3 extends over 13 amino acids. CDR3 sequence: CASRDRTNYGYTF. The CDR3 DNA reads as TGTGCCAGCAGGGACAGAACTAACTATGGCTACACCTTC.